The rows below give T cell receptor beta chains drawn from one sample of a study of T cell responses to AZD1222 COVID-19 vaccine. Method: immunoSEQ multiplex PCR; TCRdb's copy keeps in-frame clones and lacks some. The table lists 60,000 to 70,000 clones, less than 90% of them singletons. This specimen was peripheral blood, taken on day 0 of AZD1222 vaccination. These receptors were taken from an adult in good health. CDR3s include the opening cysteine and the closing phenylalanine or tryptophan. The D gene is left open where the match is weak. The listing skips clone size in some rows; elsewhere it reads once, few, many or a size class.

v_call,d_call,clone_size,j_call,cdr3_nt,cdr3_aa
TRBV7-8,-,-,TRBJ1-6,TGTGCCAGCAGCAACTATAATTCACCCCTCCACTTT,CASSNYNSPLHF
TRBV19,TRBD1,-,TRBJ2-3,TGTGCCACCACCCAAGCAGGGGGCCGCACAGATACGCAGTATTTT,CATTQAGGRTDTQYF
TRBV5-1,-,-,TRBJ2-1,TGCGCCAGCAGCTTGGTTGGGAGTCAACAGTTCTTC,CASSLVGSQQFF
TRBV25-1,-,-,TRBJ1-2,TGTGCCAGCAGTGAAAGGCGCAGGGGTATAGATGGCTACACCTTC,CASSERRRGIDGYTF
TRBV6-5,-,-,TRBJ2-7,TGTGCCAGCAGGCAAGGCCCTAATGAGCAGTACTTC,CASRQGPNEQYF
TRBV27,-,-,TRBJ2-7,TGTGCCAGCAGCTTTGTTGGCTCCGAGCAGTACTTC,CASSFVGSEQYF
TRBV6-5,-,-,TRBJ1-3,TGTGCCAGCAGTCTACAGTTCTCTGGAAACACCATATATTTT,CASSLQFSGNTIYF
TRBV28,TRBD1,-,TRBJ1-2,TGTGCCAGCAGTTCCAATATGGGACAGGGGGCTGGCTACACCTTC,CASSSNMGQGAGYTF
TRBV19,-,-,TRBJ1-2,TGTGCCAGTAGTTTCGATATCTATGGCTACACCTTC,CASSFDIYGYTF
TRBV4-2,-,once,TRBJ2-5,TGTGCCAGCAGCCAAGAGGGGGGGCAGGTGGCCCAGTACTTC,CASSQEGGQVAQYF
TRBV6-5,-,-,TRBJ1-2,TGTGCCAGCAGAACAGGGCGGCAGGGCTACACCTTC,CASRTGRQGYTF
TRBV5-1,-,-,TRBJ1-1,TGCGCCAGCAGCTTGGGAGGGTTTACTGAAGCTTTCTTT,CASSLGGFTEAFF
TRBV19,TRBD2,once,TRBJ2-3,TGTGCCAGTACTCCGCGGGGGGTCACAGATACGCAGTATTTT,CASTPRGVTDTQYF
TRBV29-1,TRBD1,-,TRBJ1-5,TGCAGCGTTGGGTTCGGACAGGGTCGTAATCAGCCCCAGCATTTT,CSVGFGQGRNQPQHF
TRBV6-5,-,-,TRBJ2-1,TGTGCCAGCTGGAGGGGCTACAATGAGCAGTTCTTC,CASWRGYNEQFF
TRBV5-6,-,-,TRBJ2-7,TGTGCCAGCAGCTTTTTGGCCTACGAGCAGTACTTC,CASSFLAYEQYF
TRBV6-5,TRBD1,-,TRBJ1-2,TGTGCCAGCAGGCGACAGGGTTCTCATGGCTACACCTTC,CASRRQGSHGYTF
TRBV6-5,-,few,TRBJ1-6,TGTGCCAGCAGCACCCGACAGGATCTTTCACCCCTCCACTTT,CASSTRQDLSPLHF
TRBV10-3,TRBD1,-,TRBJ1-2,TGTGCCATCAGTGATCCCAGAGCAAGACAGGGCGACTATGGCTACACCTTC,CAISDPRARQGDYGYTF
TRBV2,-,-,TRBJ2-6,TGTGCCAGCAGTGATCGAACAGGTTTTGGGGCCAACGTCCTGACTTTC,CASSDRTGFGANVLTF
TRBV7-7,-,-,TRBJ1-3,TGTGCTAGCAGCGAAGGGCGGGGAAACACCATATATTTT,CASSEGRGNTIYF
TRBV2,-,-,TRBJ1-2,TGTGCCAGCAGTGAAGAACAGCTCTATGGCTACACCTTC,CASSEEQLYGYTF
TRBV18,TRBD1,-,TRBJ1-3,TGTGCCAGCTCACCCCTGGAAGGGGGCAGTTCTGGAAACACCATATATTTT,CASSPLEGGSSGNTIYF
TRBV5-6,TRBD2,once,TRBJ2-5,TGTGCCAGCAGCTTGGGACTAGCCCAAGAGACCCAGTACTTC,CASSLGLAQETQYF
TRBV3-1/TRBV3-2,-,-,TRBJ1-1,TGTGCCAGCAGCCAAGATATAAAAGACAGGAACACTGAAGCTTTCTTT,CASSQDIKDRNTEAFF
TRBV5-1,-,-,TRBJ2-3,TGCGCCAGCAGTCTAAGTGGTGTTACAGATACGCAGTATTTT,CASSLSGVTDTQYF
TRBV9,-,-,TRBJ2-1,TGTGCCAGCAGCGTAAACAACAATGGGGCGAATGAGCAGTTCTTC,CASSVNNNGANEQFF
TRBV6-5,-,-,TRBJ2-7,TGTGCCAGCAGTTACGATGAGGGTGTCAACGAGCAGTACTTC,CASSYDEGVNEQYF
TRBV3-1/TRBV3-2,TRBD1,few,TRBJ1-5,TGTGCCAGCAGCCATGGCGGCAGGGGGCAGAATCAGCCCCAGCATTTT,CASSHGGRGQNQPQHF
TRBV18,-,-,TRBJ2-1,TGTGCCAGCTCACCAACGGGGACGGATGAGCAGTTCTTC,CASSPTGTDEQFF
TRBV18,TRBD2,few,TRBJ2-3,TGTGCCAGCTCACCGGGACTAGCGGGGGGCACAGATACGCAGTATTTT,CASSPGLAGGTDTQYF